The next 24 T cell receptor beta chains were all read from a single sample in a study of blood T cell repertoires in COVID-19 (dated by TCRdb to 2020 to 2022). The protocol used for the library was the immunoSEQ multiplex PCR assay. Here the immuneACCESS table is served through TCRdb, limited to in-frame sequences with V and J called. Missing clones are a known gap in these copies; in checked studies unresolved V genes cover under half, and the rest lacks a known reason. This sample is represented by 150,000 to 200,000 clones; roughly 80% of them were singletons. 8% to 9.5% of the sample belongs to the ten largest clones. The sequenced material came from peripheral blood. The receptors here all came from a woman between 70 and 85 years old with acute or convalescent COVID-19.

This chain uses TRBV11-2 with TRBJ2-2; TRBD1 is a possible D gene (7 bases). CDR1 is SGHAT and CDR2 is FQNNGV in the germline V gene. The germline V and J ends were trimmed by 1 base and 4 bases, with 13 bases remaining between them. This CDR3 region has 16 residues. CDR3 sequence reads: CASSLVGGQITGELFF. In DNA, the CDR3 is TGTGCCAGCAGCTTAGTGGGGGGACAGATCACCGGGGAGCTGTTTTTT.

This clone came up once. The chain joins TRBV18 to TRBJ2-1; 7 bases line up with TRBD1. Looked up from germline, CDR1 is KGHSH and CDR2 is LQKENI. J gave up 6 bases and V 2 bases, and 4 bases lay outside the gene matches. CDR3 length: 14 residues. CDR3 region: CASSPNRGVNEQFF. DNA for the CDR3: TGTGCCAGCTCACCAAACAGGGGTGTCAATGAGCAGTTCTTC.

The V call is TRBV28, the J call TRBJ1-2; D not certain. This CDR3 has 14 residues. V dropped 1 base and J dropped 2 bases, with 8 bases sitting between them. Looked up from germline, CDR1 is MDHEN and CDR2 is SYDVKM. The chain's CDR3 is CASSLSPVNYGYTF. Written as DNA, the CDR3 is TGTGCCAGCAGTTTATCTCCAGTCAACTATGGCTACACCTTC.

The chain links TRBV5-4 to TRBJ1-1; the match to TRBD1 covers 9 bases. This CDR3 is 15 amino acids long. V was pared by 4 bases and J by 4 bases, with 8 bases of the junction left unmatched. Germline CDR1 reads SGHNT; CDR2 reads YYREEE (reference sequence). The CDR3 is CASSLGTGKATEAFF. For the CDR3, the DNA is TGTGCCAGCAGCCTAGGGACAGGGAAGGCCACTGAAGCTTTCTTT. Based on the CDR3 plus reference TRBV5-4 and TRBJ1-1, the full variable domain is ETGVTQSPTHLIKTRGQQVTLRCSSQSGHNTVSWYQQALGQGPQFIFQYYREEENGRGNFPPRFSGLQFPNYSSELNVNALELDDSALYLCASSLGTGKATEAFFGQGTRLTVV.

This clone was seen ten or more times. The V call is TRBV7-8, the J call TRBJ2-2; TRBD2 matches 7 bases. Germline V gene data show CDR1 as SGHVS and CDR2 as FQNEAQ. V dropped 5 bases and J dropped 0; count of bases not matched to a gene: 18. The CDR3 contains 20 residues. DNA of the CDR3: TGTGCCAGCAGCCTTACTACAAGACGGGAGGCAAGAACGAACACCGGGGAGCTGTTTTTT. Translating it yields CASSLTTRREARTNTGELFF.

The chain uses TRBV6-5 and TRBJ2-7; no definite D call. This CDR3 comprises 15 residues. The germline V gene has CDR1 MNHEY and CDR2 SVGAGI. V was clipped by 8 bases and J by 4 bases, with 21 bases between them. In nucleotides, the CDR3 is TGTGCCAGCGGCAGGCCACCCGTCCAATTTTACGAGCAGTACTTC. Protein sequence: CASGRPPVQFYEQYF.

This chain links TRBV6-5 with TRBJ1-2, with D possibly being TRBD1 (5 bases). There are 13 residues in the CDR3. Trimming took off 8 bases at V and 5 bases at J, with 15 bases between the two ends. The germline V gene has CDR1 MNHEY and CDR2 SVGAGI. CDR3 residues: CASARQLVYGYTF. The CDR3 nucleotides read TGTGCCAGCGCCAGACAGTTAGTTTATGGCTACACCTTC.

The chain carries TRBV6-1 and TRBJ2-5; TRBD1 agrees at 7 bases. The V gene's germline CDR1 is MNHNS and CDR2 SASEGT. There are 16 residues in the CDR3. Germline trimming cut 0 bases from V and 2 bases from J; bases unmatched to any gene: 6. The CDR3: CASSEAGQGVQETQYF. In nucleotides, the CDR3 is TGTGCCAGCAGTGAAGCCGGGCAGGGGGTACAAGAGACCCAGTACTTC.

The CDR3 loop is CASSFLAGDNEQFF. The CDR3 nucleotides are TGTGCCAGCAGCTTTCTAGCGGGAGACAATGAGCAGTTCTTC. J is TRBJ2-1 and V is TRBV7-9, with 10 bases matching TRBD2. The trim removed 3 bases at V and 5 bases at J, leaving 1 base unmatched. The CDR3 is made up of 14 amino acids. The germline gives CDR1 SEHNR, CDR2 FQNEAQ (reference sequence).

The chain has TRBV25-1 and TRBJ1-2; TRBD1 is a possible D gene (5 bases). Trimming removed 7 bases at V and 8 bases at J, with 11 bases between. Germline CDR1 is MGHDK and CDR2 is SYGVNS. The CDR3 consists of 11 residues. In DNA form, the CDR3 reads TGTGCCAGCAAGGGGTCGAGAGGCTACACCTTC. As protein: CASKGSRGYTF.

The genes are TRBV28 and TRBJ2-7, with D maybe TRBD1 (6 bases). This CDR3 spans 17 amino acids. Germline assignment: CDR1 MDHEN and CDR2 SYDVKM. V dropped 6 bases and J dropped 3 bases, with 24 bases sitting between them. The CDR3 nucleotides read TGTGCCAGCAGACCCCCTTACCCGGACAGAACCAACTACGAGCAGTACTTC. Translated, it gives CASRPPYPDRTNYEQYF.

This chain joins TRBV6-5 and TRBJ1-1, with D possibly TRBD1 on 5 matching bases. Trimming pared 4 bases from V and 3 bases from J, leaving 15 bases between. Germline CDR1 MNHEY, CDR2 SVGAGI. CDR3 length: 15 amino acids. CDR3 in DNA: TGTGCCAGCAGTTCCCCGGCGGGGGTCGACACTGAAGCTTTCTTT. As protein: CASSSPAGVDTEAFF.

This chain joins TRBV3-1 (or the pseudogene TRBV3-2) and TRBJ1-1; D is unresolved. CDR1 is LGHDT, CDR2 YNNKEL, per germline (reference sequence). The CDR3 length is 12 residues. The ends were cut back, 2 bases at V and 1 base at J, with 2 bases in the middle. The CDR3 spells CASSQRNTEAFF. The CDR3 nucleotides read TGTGCCAGCAGCCAACGGAACACTGAAGCTTTCTTT.

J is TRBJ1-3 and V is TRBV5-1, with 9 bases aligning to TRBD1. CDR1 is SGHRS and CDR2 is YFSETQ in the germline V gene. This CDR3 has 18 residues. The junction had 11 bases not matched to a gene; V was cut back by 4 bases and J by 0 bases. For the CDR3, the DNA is TGCGCCAGCAGCCCGGGGGGGACAGGGCTTTTCTCTGGAAACACCATATATTTT. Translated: CASSPGGTGLFSGNTIYF.

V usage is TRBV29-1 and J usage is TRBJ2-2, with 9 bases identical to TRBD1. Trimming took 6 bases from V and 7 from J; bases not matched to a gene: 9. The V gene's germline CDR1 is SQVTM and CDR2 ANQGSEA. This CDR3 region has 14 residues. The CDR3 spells CSVDPGQGDGELFF. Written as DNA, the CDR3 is TGCAGCGTGGATCCGGGACAGGGCGACGGGGAGCTGTTTTTT.

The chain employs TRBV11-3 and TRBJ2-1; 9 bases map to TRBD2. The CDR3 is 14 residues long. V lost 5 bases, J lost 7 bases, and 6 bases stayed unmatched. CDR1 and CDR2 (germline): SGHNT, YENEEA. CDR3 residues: CASSLSGSGNEQFF. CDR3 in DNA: TGTGCCAGCAGCCTTAGCGGGAGCGGAAATGAGCAGTTCTTC. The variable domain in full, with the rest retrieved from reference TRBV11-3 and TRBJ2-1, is EAGVVQSPRYKIIEKKQPVAFWCNPISGHNTLYWYLQNLGQGPELLIRYENEEAVDDSQLPKDRFSAERLKGVDSTLKIQPAELGDSAVYLCASSLSGSGNEQFFGPGTRLTVL.

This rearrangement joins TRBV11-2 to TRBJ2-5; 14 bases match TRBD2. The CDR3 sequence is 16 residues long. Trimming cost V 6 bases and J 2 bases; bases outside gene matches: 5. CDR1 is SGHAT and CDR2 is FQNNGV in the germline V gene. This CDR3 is CASRTGTSGGQETQYF. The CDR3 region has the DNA TGTGCCAGCAGAACCGGGACTAGCGGGGGACAAGAGACCCAGTACTTC. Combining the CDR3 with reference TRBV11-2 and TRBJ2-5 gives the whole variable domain EAGVAQSPRYKIIEKRQSVAFWCNPISGHATLYWYQQILGQGPKLLIQFQNNGVVDDSQLPKDRFSAERLKGVDSTLKIQPAKLEDSAVYLCASRTGTSGGQETQYFGPGTRLLVL.

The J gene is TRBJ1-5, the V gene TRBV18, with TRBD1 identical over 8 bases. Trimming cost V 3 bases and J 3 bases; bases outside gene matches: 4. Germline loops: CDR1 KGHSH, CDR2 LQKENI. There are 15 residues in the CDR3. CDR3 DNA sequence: TGTGCCAGCTCACCTGTACAGGGGGACAATCAGCCCCAGCATTTT. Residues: CASSPVQGDNQPQHF.

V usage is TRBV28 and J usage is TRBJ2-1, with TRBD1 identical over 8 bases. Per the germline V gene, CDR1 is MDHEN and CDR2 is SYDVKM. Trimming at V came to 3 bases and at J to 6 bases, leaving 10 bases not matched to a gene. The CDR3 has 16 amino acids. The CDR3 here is CASSLATGAWGNEQFF. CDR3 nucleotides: TGTGCCAGCAGTTTGGCGACAGGGGCCTGGGGCAATGAGCAGTTCTTC.

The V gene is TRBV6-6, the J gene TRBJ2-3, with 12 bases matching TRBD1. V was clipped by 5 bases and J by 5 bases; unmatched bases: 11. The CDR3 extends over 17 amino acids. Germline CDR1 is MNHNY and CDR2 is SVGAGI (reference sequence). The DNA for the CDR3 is TGTGCCAGCAGTCCCGCCCGGGACAGGGGGCGGAAAGATACGCAGTATTTT. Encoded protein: CASSPARDRGRKDTQYF.

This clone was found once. The DNA of the CDR3 is TGTGCCAGCAGCTTGGGGCTAGCGGGGGGCTCTAGCACAGATACGCAGTATTTT. The encoded protein is CASSLGLAGGSSTDTQYF. The chain couples TRBV5-4 to TRBJ2-3, with 11 bases aligning to TRBD2. The CDR3 loop spans 18 amino acids. Germline CDR1 SGHNT, CDR2 YYREEE (reference sequence). After removal of 0 bases from V and 0 bases from J, the junction contained 6 bases not matched to a gene. The full variable domain, rest sourced from reference TRBV5-4 and TRBJ2-3, is ETGVTQSPTHLIKTRGQQVTLRCSSQSGHNTVSWYQQALGQGPQFIFQYYREEENGRGNFPPRFSGLQFPNYSSELNVNALELDDSALYLCASSLGLAGGSSTDTQYFGPGTRLTVL.

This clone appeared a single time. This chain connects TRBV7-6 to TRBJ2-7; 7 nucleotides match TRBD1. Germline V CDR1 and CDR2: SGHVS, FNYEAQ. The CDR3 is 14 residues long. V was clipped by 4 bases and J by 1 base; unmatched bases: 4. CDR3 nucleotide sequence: TGTGCCAGCAGCTCATCGACAGGGTCCTACGAGCAGTACTTC. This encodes CASSSSTGSYEQYF. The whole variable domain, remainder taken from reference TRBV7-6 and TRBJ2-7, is GAGVSQSPRYKVTKRGQDVALRCDPISGHVSLYWYRQALGQGPEFLTYFNYEAQQDKSGLPNDRFSAERPEGSISTLTIQRTEQRDSAMYRCASSSSTGSYEQYFGPGTRLTVT.

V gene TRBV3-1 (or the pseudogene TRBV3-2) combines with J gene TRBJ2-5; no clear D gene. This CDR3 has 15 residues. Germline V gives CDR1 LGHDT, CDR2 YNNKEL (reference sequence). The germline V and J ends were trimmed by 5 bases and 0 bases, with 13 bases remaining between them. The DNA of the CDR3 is TGTGCCAGCAGCGGGCCCACATCGTACCAAGAGACCCAGTACTTC. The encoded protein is CASSGPTSYQETQYF.

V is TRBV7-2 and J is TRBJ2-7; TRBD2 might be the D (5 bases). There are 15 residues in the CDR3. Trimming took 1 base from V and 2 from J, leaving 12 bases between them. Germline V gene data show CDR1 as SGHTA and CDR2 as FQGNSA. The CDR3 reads CASSLGRTAPYEQYF. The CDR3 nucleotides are TGTGCCAGCAGCTTAGGAAGGACTGCTCCCTACGAGCAGTACTTC.